These T cell receptor beta chains were read from a single sample in a study of shared clonotypes between healthy human individuals. Data came from immunoSEQ multiplex PCR; TCRdb stores just in-frame clones and leaves some out. The sample contains about 1 million clones, 70% to 80% of which appear only once. Sequencing input: memory CD4+ T cells sorted from blood. These receptors were collected from a young man in good health. Both conserved end residues are part of each CDR3. D genes are given only for firm matches. Not all rows give a size; the values are once, few, many and, for expanded clones, a class.

D	J	size	V	DNA	CDR3
TRBD2	TRBJ2-7	-	TRBV30	TGTGCCTGGAGTGTCGCGGGGGAATACGAGCAGTACTTC	CAWSVAGEYEQYF
-	TRBJ2-1	few	TRBV29-1	TGCAGCGCGGCCCCAACGGGTGAGCAGTTCTTC	CSAAPTGEQFF
-	TRBJ2-2	-	TRBV7-6	TGTGCCAGCAGCTTAGTCGGCACTAACACCGGGGAGCTGTTTTTT	CASSLVGTNTGELFF
TRBD2	TRBJ2-3	-	TRBV5-4	TGTGCCAACAGCTTGGCGGGCGGGAGGACGGCAGATACGCAGTATTTT	CANSLAGGRTADTQYF
TRBD2	TRBJ2-7	-	TRBV28	TGTGCCACCGGCGGGGGGCCCAAAGGCTTCGAGCAGTACTTC	CATGGGPKGFEQYF
TRBD1	TRBJ2-7	-	TRBV27	TGTGCCAGCAGCTATGACAGGGTGCCCTACGAGCAGTACTTC	CASSYDRVPYEQYF
TRBD2	TRBJ2-7	-	TRBV18	TGTGCCAGCTCACCAGCTAGCGGGAGGTTCTACGAGCAGTACTTC	CASSPASGRFYEQYF
TRBD1	TRBJ2-5	-	TRBV5-1	TGCGCCAGCAGGTGGACAGGGGTTGACCAAGAGACCCAGTACTTC	CASRWTGVDQETQYF
-	TRBJ2-1	-	TRBV19	TGTGCCAGTAGCCTGCGGACGCCCAGCTCCTACAATGAGCAGTTCTTC	CASSLRTPSSYNEQFF
-	TRBJ1-2	-	TRBV28	TGTGCCAGCAGCGTAGGGGGGCTCTTTGGCTACACCTTC	CASSVGGLFGYTF
-	TRBJ1-5	-	TRBV6-1	TGTGCCAGCAGTGGTTCCCCCCAGGGACGGCATAGCAATCAGCCCCAGCATTTT	CASSGSPQGRHSNQPQHF
-	TRBJ1-6	-	TRBV7-2	TGTGCCAGCAGTTCCCGGACAAGAAATAATTCACCCCTCCACTTT	CASSSRTRNNSPLHF
-	TRBJ2-7	-	TRBV29-1	TGCAGCGTTGGGTTGGACAGCTCCTACGAGCAGTACTTC	CSVGLDSSYEQYF
TRBD2	TRBJ2-3	few	TRBV27	TGTGCCAGCAGTTTAACCGGGACTAGGGGCACAGATACGCAGTATTTT	CASSLTGTRGTDTQYF
-	TRBJ2-5	-	TRBV10-3	TGTGCCATCAGTGGGGACCAATCAGGGAAAGAGACCCAGTACTTC	CAISGDQSGKETQYF
TRBD1	TRBJ1-2	-	TRBV9	TGTGCCAGCAGCGTCGTGGACAGGGCCGCTAACTATGGCTACACCTTC	CASSVVDRAANYGYTF
-	TRBJ2-2	-	TRBV5-1	TGCGCCGGGAGAAGCGACACCGGGGAGCTGTTTTTT	CAGRSDTGELFF
TRBD1	TRBJ2-6	once	TRBV6-1	TGTGCCAGCAGTGGCGCCGTGAACAGGGGGACTTCTGGGGCCAACGTCCTGACTTTC	CASSGAVNRGTSGANVLTF
-	TRBJ1-5	-	TRBV19	TGTGCCAGTAGTACTTTAACAGGGATGAGCAATCAGCCCCAGCATTTT	CASSTLTGMSNQPQHF
TRBD2	TRBJ2-1	few	TRBV15	TGTGCCACCAGCAGGGATGATAGCGGGGGGTATAACAATGAGCAGTTCTTC	CATSRDDSGGYNNEQFF
TRBD1	TRBJ2-2	-	TRBV19	TGTGCCAGTAGTGGAGGGACAGGGGACACCGGGGAGCTGTTTTTT	CASSGGTGDTGELFF
TRBD1	TRBJ2-1	-	TRBV10-3	TGTGCCATCAGTACTGACAGGGACGAGCAGTTCTTC	CAISTDRDEQFF
-	TRBJ1-2	-	TRBV5-1	TGCGCCAGCAGCCCGAGCGGGGGTTCCAACTATGGCTACACCTTC	CASSPSGGSNYGYTF
-	TRBJ2-7	-	TRBV6-5	TGTGCCAGCAGACTGTCCAGGAACCACGAGCAGTACTTC	CASRLSRNHEQYF
TRBD2	TRBJ2-3	-	TRBV7-8	TGTGCCAGCAGCTTAGGGACTAGCGGGGTGACAGATACGCAGTATTTT	CASSLGTSGVTDTQYF
TRBD1	TRBJ2-3	-	TRBV11-2	TGTGCCAGCAGCCTAAACGGGGACAGTACAGATACGCAGTATTTT	CASSLNGDSTDTQYF
TRBD2	TRBJ2-3	-	TRBV9	TGTGCCAGCAGCCCCCGGACTAGCGGTGGAGATACGCAGTATTTT	CASSPRTSGGDTQYF
TRBD2	TRBJ2-5	-	TRBV5-4	TGTGCCAGCAGCCCAAGGACTAGCGGGTTTCAAGAGACCCAGTACTTC	CASSPRTSGFQETQYF
-	TRBJ1-6	few	TRBV12-2	TGTGCAAGTCGCTTACCCGATTCACCCCTCCACTTT	CASRLPDSPLHF
-	TRBJ1-2	few	TRBV27	TGTGCCAGCAGTCTTCTCGGGGGTGGTGGCTACACCTTC	CASSLLGGGGYTF